Below are 16 T cell receptor beta chains sequenced from a single sample in a study of cytomegalovirus exposure and HLA in healthy donors. Primers included in the PCR were 60 Vbeta and 13 Jbeta primers. Libraries were prepared by immunoSEQ multiplex PCR; TCRdb keeps only in-frame clonotypes and omits some of them. The repertoire holds about 170,000 clones, with 84% as singletons. Sequences were obtained from PBMCs. The receptors were gathered from a girl under 18 in good health and CMV-seropositive.

CDR3 nucleotide sequence: TGTGCCAGCAGAACCTCAGGGCCCAATCAGCCCCAGCATTTT. Its translation: CASRTSGPNQPQHF. The V and J genes are TRBV2 and TRBJ1-5, with D tentatively TRBD1 (5 bases). The CDR3 sequence is 14 residues long. V lost 6 bases, J lost 3 bases, and 12 bases lay in between. The germline CDR1 and CDR2 sequences are SNHLY and FYNNEI.

In regard to this clone: The sample has other DNA sequences that encode this CDR3 too. The chain joins TRBV29-1 to TRBJ2-2; D may be TRBD2 (5 bases). The length of the CDR3 is 13 residues. Germline assignment: CDR1 SQVTM and CDR2 ANQGSEA. Trimming cost V 6 bases and J 4 bases, with 12 bases left between them. The CDR3 nucleotides read TGCAGCGTCGAGCGGCCGCGCACCGGGGAGCTGTTTTTT. This gives the protein CSVERPRTGELFF.

The gene calls are TRBV27 and TRBJ2-2; 8 bases match TRBD1. V lost 2 bases and J lost 5; bases outside the gene matches: 16. There are 19 residues in the CDR3. Germline V gene data show CDR1 as MNHEY and CDR2 as SMNVEV (reference sequence). The CDR3 is CASSLRSPGGAIRTGELFF. DNA for the CDR3: TGTGCCAGCAGTTTAAGATCCCCAGGGGGCGCGATTAGGACCGGGGAGCTGTTTTTT.

The V call is TRBV5-1, the J call TRBJ2-5, with 7 bases aligning to TRBD1. The J call may be wrong; the DNA end is better matched by TRBJ2-7. Germline V gives CDR1 SGHRS, CDR2 YFSETQ. CDR3 size: 17 residues. In DNA, the CDR3 is TGCGCCAGCAGCCTAACCCCCGGACAGGTTCCCGCCTACGAGCAGTACTTC. Translation gives CASSLTPGQVPAYEQYF.

The chain carries TRBV5-8 and TRBJ2-7, with 8 bases matching TRBD1. Losses at the gene ends were 3 bases for V and 5 bases for J; bases not matched to a gene: 10. Germline-derived CDR1 and CDR2 are SGHTS and YDEGEE. The CDR3 runs to 15 residues. CDR3 in amino acids: CASSSLGQGTHEQYF. CDR3 DNA sequence: TGTGCCAGCAGCTCTCTCGGACAGGGTACCCACGAGCAGTACTTC.

This chain uses TRBV2 with TRBJ1-2, with TRBD1 matching over 8 bases. The germline gives CDR1 SNHLY, CDR2 FYNNEI. This CDR3 has 14 amino acids. J lost 5 bases, V lost 4 bases, and 6 bases had no gene match. CDR3 in amino acids: CASSGENRGYGYTF. In DNA form, the CDR3 reads TGTGCCAGCAGTGGAGAGAACAGGGGGTATGGCTACACCTTC. Supplemented by reference TRBV2 and TRBJ1-2, the full variable domain reads EPEVTQTPSHQVTQMGQEVILRCVPISNHLYFYWYRQILGQKVEFLVSFYNNEISEKSEIFDDQFSVERPDGSNFTLKIRSTKLEDSAMYFCASSGENRGYGYTFGSGTRLTVV.

The chain joins TRBV2 to TRBJ1-2; no firm D call. CDR3 length: 14 amino acids. The germline CDR1 and CDR2 sequences are SNHLY and FYNNEI. Trimming removed 6 bases from V and 3 bases from J, with 14 bases in between. The CDR3 DNA sequence: TGTGCCAGCAGAGACGGTCAGGCTTACTATGGCTACACCTTC. Amino acids: CASRDGQAYYGYTF.

This sequence joins TRBV7-3 and TRBJ1-5; weak D call: TRBD1 (5 bases). V was shortened by 5 bases and J by 5 bases, with 16 bases between the two germline ends. The CDR3 is made up of 15 amino acids. Germline lookup yields CDR1 SGHTA and CDR2 FQGTGA. The CDR3 nucleotides read TGTGCCAGCAGCCTCCGGACACAATGGGATCAGCCCCAGCATTTT. Amino acids: CASSLRTQWDQPQHF.

The genes are TRBV7-8 and TRBJ1-1, with TRBD1 as a possible D gene (5 bases). The germline V and J ends were trimmed by 2 bases and 6 bases, with 7 bases remaining between them. The CDR3 contains 12 residues. CDR1 is SGHVS, CDR2 FQNEAQ, per germline. The CDR3 loop is CASSLTRAEAFF. The CDR3 DNA sequence: TGTGCCAGCAGCTTAACCAGGGCTGAAGCTTTCTTT.

This chain's CDR3 is CASALGGGLDEQFF. CDR3 in DNA: TGTGCCAGTGCTTTGGGGGGGGGTTTGGATGAGCAGTTCTTC. V gene TRBV19 combines with J gene TRBJ2-1, with 7 positions matching TRBD2. J was trimmed by 8 bases and V by 8 bases; bases with no gene match: 12. The CDR3 spans 14 residues. The germline CDR1 and CDR2 sequences are LNHDA and SQIVND (reference sequence).

This chain uses TRBV6-1 with TRBJ1-5; tentative D call: TRBD1 (5 bases). CDR3 length equals 14 residues. V was trimmed by 6 bases and J by 6 bases, leaving 15 bases between them. The V gene's germline CDR1 is MNHNS and CDR2 SASEGT. CDR3 nucleotide sequence: TGTGCCAGCAGAGTCGGGGGACTCGGTCAGCCCCAGCATTTT. Translated, it gives CASRVGGLGQPQHF.

J is TRBJ1-2 and V is TRBV7-9; 8 bases are a match to TRBD1. Germline CDR1 and CDR2: SEHNR and FQNEAQ (reference sequence). V lost 5 bases to trimming and J lost 6 bases; unmatched junction nucleotides: 2. The CDR3 is 12 residues long. CDR3 sequence (DNA): TGTGCCAGCAGCCCGACAGGGGATGGCTACACCTTC. As protein: CASSPTGDGYTF.

The V gene is TRBV5-1, the J gene TRBJ1-1, with 9 bases lining up with TRBD1. The CDR3 has 13 residues. V gave up 0 bases and J gave up 9 bases; unmatched junction bases: 3. Germline values: CDR1 SGHRS, CDR2 YFSETQ. The CDR3 is CASSLGGTGKAFF. CDR3 sequence (DNA): TGCGCCAGCAGCTTGGGGGGGACAGGGAAAGCTTTCTTT.

This chain links TRBV19 with TRBJ2-4; TRBD1 matches at 12 bases. The J segment lost 1 base and the V segment lost 7 bases, leaving 5 bases of the junction unmatched. In germline, CDR1 is LNHDA, CDR2 SQIVND (reference sequence). The CDR3 covers 16 residues. The CDR3 DNA reads TGTGCCAGTAACACGGGACAGGGGGCGGCCAAAAACATTCAGTACTTC. Translated, it gives CASNTGQGAAKNIQYF.

The chain combines TRBV15 with TRBJ1-5; D is ambiguous. The V gene lost 2 bases and the J gene lost 0 bases, with 8 bases spanning the gap. There are 15 residues in the CDR3. The germline gives CDR1 LNHNV, CDR2 YYDKDF (reference sequence). The CDR3 region is CATSRSSNSNQPQHF. For the CDR3, the DNA is TGTGCCACCAGCAGATCCAGTAATAGCAATCAGCCCCAGCATTTT.

The chain links TRBV5-1 to TRBJ2-5; the D gene is possibly TRBD1 (5 bases). The CDR3 has 14 residues. The germline V gene encodes CDR1 SGHRS and CDR2 YFSETQ. Trimming took 0 bases from V and 3 from J, leaving 9 bases between them. The CDR3 bases are TGCGCCAGCAGCTTGGGGCAGGGTAAAGAGACCCAGTACTTC. This encodes CASSLGQGKETQYF.